One sample yielded the 5 T cell receptor beta chains listed below, sequenced in a study of neoadjuvant anti-PD-1 for oral cavity cancer. Time point defined: after neoadjuvant nivolumab, at surgical resection. Clones were read by immunoSEQ multiplex PCR, and TCRdb kept only the in-frame ones, dropping some. The sample has about 15,000 clones, around 34% seen once. Material: tumor tissue, obtained after nivolumab (anti-PD-1) treatment. These receptors all stem from a person aged 40 to 85 with oral cavity squamous cell carcinoma.

This clone was counted a few times. The V call is TRBV6-5, the J call TRBJ2-2; the D gene is possibly TRBD1 (7 bases). Germline assignment: CDR1 MNHEY and CDR2 SVGAGI. Deletions cut 6 bases from V and 5 bases from J, with 10 bases between. This CDR3 contains 13 residues. The CDR3 DNA sequence: TGTGCCAGCAGGACAGGGACTACCGGGGAGCTGTTTTTT. Protein product: CASRTGTTGELFF.

The rearrangement joins TRBV5-1 to TRBJ1-2; D might be TRBD1 (5 bases). The CDR3 consists of 14 residues. V gave up 0 bases and J gave up 7 bases, with 13 bases separating them. CDR1 and CDR2 from the germline V gene are SGHRS and YFSETQ. The CDR3 sequence is CASSLGQGWGGYTF. In DNA, the CDR3 is TGCGCCAGCAGCTTGGGTCAGGGATGGGGTGGCTACACCTTC.

This clone was seen at least ten times. The J gene is TRBJ2-1, the V gene TRBV19; 10 bases fit TRBD2. This CDR3 spans 15 amino acids. Per germline, CDR1 LNHDA and CDR2 SQIVND (reference sequence). Trimming took 2 bases from V and 8 from J; bases not matched to a gene: 6. This CDR3 is CASSILSGGAYEQFF. The CDR3 nucleotides are TGTGCCAGTAGTATACTAAGCGGGGGGGCATATGAGCAGTTCTTC.

The gene calls are TRBV6-5 and TRBJ1-2; no clear D. The V gene's germline CDR1 is MNHEY and CDR2 SVGAGI. V lost 6 bases to trimming and J lost 5 bases, with 13 bases between them. There are 13 residues in the CDR3. The CDR3 reads CASRLDGQYGYTF. The CDR3 nucleotides read TGTGCCAGCAGACTGGACGGCCAATATGGCTACACCTTC.

This clone was observed a handful of times. The chain carries TRBV5-1 and TRBJ1-1; TRBD1 is a possible D gene (6 bases). CDR1 and CDR2 from the germline V gene are SGHRS and YFSETQ. Trimming took 2 bases from V and 1 from J, leaving 12 bases between them. The CDR3 extends over 15 amino acids. CDR3 bases: TGCGCCAGCAGCTTATCGGGACAAAGGAACACTGAAGCTTTCTTT. Protein sequence: CASSLSGQRNTEAFF.